This T cell receptor beta chain stems from a study of blood T cell repertoires in COVID-19. Study-wide background: From T cells, B-cell-depleted T cells, or PBMCs came the material, which was cDNA or gDNA.

Those who participated ranged in age from roughly 18 to 89 years and resided in roughly 26 US areas. Grouping used clinical history reported by participants in a survey and questionnaire. Original processing notes: By means of reference gene primer amplification, nucleated cell counts were estimated. Data came from immunoSEQ multiplex PCR; TCRdb stores just in-frame clones and leaves some out. V, J and clone size are those of that table, while D and trimming were read from the DNA. The sample shows around 230,000 clones, 86% of them seen only once. Germline V lookup: CDR1 SGHRS, CDR2 YFSETQ. Between the trimmed V and J ends, which lost 4 bases and 5 bases, there was a span of 18 bases. The CDR3 covers 15 residues.

The receptor was isolated from a woman in her thirties or forties with acute COVID-19. The J gene is TRBJ1-1, the V gene TRBV5-1, with D perhaps matching TRBD1 (5 bases). The sample was PBMCs or T cells enriched from blood (not recorded which). The CDR3 DNA follows: TGCGCCAGCAGCCCTACAGGAGGACTAGGGACTGAAGCTTTCTTT. Its translation is CASSPTGGLGTEAFF. Based on the CDR3 plus reference TRBV5-1 and TRBJ1-1, the full variable domain is KAGVTQTPRYLIKTRGQQVTLSCSPISGHRSVSWYQQTPGQGLQFLFEYFSETQRNKGNFPGRFSGRQFSNSRSEMNVSTLELGDSALYLCASSPTGGLGTEAFFGQGTRLTVV.